The T cell receptor (beta chain) under discussion was sequenced for a study of PD-1 blockade in classical Hodgkin lymphoma. Study-level findings and limits: Repertoire difference causes, possibly disease activity or prior therapy, remain undefined. Patients who initiated nivolumab within 1 year of ASCT were excluded. A significant rise in TCR diversity was seen by C4D1 for CD4+ cells but not for CD8+ cells. Newly diagnosed and completely responding patients shared comparable baseline diversity.

Germline values: CDR1 MGHRA, CDR2 YSYEKL. This CDR3 is 17 amino acids long. The J segment lost 4 bases and the V segment lost 0 bases, leaving 5 bases of the junction unmatched. Profiling relied on immunoSEQ multiplex PCR, and the TCRdb table lists in-frame clones only, not all of them. The table includes about 9,700 clones, about 68% detected once. The time point here: cycle 4 day 1 (C4D1), after 6 weeks of nivolumab. All trial patients relapsed after autologous stem cell transplantation. Magnetic negative selection was used to purify CD4+ T cells from PBMCs that had been thawed. With regard to this clone: Its antigen is not known.

Sequencing used CD4+ T cells from blood, obtained before the fourth cycle of nivolumab. This chain joins TRBV4-1 and TRBJ2-3; 12 nucleotides align to TRBD2. The TCR originated in a human donor with classical Hodgkin lymphoma. CDR3 coding DNA: TGCGCCAGCAGCCAAGAGAATCTAGCGGGGGGGCCAGATACGCAGTATTTT. This gives the protein CASSQENLAGGPDTQYF.